This is a list of T cell receptor beta chains from one sample in a study of blood T cell repertoires in COVID-19. Profiled with immunoSEQ multiplex PCR; TCRdb holds only in-frame clones, not every one. The top ten clones hold 15% to 20% of a sample with 200,000 to 250,000 clones, approximately 80% of them seen once. The sample consisted of peripheral blood. Receptors originate from a man aged 25 to 45 with active or convalescent COVID-19. Each CDR3 is given with its conserved first and last residue. The order of the fields is D gene, V gene, J gene, clone size, CDR3 DNA, CDR3 protein. D genes are given only for firm matches. Only part of the rows carry a size: once, few, many, or a class if the clone is expanded.

D gene: -
V gene: TRBV5-1
J gene: TRBJ1-1
clone size: -
CDR3 DNA: TGCGCCAGCAGCTTGAATACTATGGGCACTGAAGCTTTCTTT
CDR3 protein: CASSLNTMGTEAFF

D gene: -
V gene: TRBV4-2
J gene: TRBJ2-3
clone size: once
CDR3 DNA: TGTGCCAGCAGCCTCCCCGGGAATACGCAGTATTTT
CDR3 protein: CASSLPGNTQYF

D gene: -
V gene: TRBV28
J gene: TRBJ1-1
clone size: -
CDR3 DNA: TGTGCCAGCAGTTTAGCAGGGTACACTGAAGCTTTCTTT
CDR3 protein: CASSLAGYTEAFF

D gene: TRBD2
V gene: TRBV3-1/TRBV3-2
J gene: TRBJ2-1
clone size: -
CDR3 DNA: TGTGCCAGCAGCCCGAGTCTTAGCGGGAGCTCCTACAATGAGCAGTTCTTC
CDR3 protein: CASSPSLSGSSYNEQFF

D gene: TRBD2
V gene: TRBV14
J gene: TRBJ2-2
clone size: -
CDR3 DNA: TGTGCCAGCAGCCAAGTGATACTAGCGGGAGACGCCGGGGAGCTGTTTTTT
CDR3 protein: CASSQVILAGDAGELFF

D gene: TRBD1
V gene: TRBV28
J gene: TRBJ1-1
clone size: -
CDR3 DNA: TGTGCCAGCAGAATTACGGGACAGGTTTTGGACACTGAAGCTTTCTTT
CDR3 protein: CASRITGQVLDTEAFF

D gene: TRBD1
V gene: TRBV30
J gene: TRBJ2-2
clone size: -
CDR3 DNA: TGTGCCTGGGCTGGGCAGGGGGCCGGCGGGGAGCTGTTTTTT
CDR3 protein: CAWAGQGAGGELFF

D gene: -
V gene: TRBV9
J gene: TRBJ2-1
clone size: few
CDR3 DNA: TGTGCCAGCAGCGACGGAGCTATAAGTGAGCAGTTCTTC
CDR3 protein: CASSDGAISEQFF

D gene: -
V gene: TRBV19
J gene: TRBJ1-4
clone size: -
CDR3 DNA: TGTGCCAGTAGACCACGGACAGCAACTAATGAAAAACTGTTTTTT
CDR3 protein: CASRPRTATNEKLFF

D gene: -
V gene: TRBV6-2/TRBV6-3
J gene: TRBJ2-7
clone size: -
CDR3 DNA: TGTGCCAGCAGTTATGGTTGGCGGGATAGCGACGAGCAGTACTTC
CDR3 protein: CASSYGWRDSDEQYF

D gene: TRBD1
V gene: TRBV6-1
J gene: TRBJ1-5
clone size: -
CDR3 DNA: TGTGCCAGCAGTGTTGGGACAGGGGGTAGCAATCAGCCCCAGCATTTT
CDR3 protein: CASSVGTGGSNQPQHF